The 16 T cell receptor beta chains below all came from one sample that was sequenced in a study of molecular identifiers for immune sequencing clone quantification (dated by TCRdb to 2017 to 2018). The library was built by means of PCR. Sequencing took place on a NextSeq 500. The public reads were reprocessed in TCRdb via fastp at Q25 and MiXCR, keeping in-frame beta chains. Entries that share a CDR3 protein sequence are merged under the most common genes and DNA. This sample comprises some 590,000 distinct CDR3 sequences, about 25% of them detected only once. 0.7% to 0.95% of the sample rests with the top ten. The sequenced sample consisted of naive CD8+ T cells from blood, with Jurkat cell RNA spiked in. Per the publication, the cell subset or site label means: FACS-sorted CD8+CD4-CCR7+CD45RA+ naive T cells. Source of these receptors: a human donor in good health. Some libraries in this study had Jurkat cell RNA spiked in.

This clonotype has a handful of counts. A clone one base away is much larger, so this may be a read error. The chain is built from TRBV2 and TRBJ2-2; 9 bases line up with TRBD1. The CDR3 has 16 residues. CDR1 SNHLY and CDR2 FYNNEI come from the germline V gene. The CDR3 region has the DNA TGTGCCAAGGATCCCTGGGACAGGGAGAACACCGGGGGGCTGTTTTTT. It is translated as CAKDPWDRENTGGLFF.

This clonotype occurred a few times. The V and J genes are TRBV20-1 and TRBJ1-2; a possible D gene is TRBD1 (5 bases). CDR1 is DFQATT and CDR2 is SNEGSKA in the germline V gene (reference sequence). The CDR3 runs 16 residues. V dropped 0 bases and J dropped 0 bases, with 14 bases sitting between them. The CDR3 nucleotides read TGCAGTGCTAGAGACGCGACAGAGATTCCTAACTATGGCTACACCTTC. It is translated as CSARDATEIPNYGYTF.

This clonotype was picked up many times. Written as DNA, the CDR3 is TGCAGCGTTGGAGGGGGGGACTTCCAAGAGACCCAGTACTTC. It translates to CSVGGGDFQETQYF. This rearrangement joins TRBV29-1 to TRBJ2-5; weak D call: TRBD2 (7 bases). Trimming left V 4 bases short and J 1 base short, with 13 bases between. The CDR3 has 14 residues. Germline V lookup: CDR1 SQVTM, CDR2 ANQGSEA.

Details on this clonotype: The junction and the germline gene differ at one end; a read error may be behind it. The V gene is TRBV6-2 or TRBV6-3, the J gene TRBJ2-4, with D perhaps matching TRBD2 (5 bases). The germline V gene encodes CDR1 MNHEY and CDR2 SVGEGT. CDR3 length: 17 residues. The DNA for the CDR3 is TGTGCCAGCAGTTACTTTCAGCAGTCCCTAGCCAAAAACATTCAGAACTTC. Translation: CASSYFQQSLAKNIQNF.

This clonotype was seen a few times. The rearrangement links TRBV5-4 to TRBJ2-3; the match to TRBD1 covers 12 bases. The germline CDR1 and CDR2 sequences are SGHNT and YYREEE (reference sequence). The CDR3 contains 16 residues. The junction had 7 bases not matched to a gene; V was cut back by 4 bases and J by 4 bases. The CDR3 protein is CASSGGQGARADTQYF. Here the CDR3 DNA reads TGTGCCAGCAGCGGGGGACAGGGGGCGAGGGCAGATACGCAGTATTTT.

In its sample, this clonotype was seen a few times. Here the CDR3 reads CASSTTSKETQYF. CDR3 DNA sequence: TGTGCCAGCAGTACTACGTCAAAGGAGACCCAGTACTTC. The J gene is TRBJ2-5, the V gene TRBV12-3 or TRBV12-4; D gene ambiguous. Deletions cut 5 bases from V and 5 bases from J, with 12 bases between. The CDR3 totals 13 residues.

CDR3 region: CASSQAQLVNSPLHF. For the CDR3, the DNA is TGCGCCAGCAGCCAAGCCCAGCTGGTTAATTCACCCCTCCACTTT. The genes are TRBV4-1 and TRBJ1-6; no firm D call. Per germline, CDR1 MGHRA and CDR2 YSYEKL. Trimming left V 1 base short and J 6 bases short, with 10 bases between. This CDR3 is built from 15 residues.

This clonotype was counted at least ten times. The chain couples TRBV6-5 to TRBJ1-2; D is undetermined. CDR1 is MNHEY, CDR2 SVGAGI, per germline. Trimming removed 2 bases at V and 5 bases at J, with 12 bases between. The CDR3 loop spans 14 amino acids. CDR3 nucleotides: TGTGCCAGCAGTTACGGTGTAGCGGAGTATGGCTACACCTTC. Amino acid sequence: CASSYGVAEYGYTF.

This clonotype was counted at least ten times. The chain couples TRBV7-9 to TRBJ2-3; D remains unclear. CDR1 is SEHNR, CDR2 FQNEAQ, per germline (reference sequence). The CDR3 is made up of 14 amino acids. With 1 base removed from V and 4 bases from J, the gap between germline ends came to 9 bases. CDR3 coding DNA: TGTGCCAGCAGCTTAGTTGTGGACCCAGATACGCAGTATTTT. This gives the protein CASSLVVDPDTQYF.

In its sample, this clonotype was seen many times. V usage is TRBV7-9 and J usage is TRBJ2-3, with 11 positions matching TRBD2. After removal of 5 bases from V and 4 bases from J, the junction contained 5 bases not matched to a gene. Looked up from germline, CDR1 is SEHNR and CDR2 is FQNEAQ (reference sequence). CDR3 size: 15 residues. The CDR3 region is CASSLLAGEPDTQYF. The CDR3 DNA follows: TGTGCCAGCAGCCTACTAGCGGGAGAGCCAGATACGCAGTATTTT.

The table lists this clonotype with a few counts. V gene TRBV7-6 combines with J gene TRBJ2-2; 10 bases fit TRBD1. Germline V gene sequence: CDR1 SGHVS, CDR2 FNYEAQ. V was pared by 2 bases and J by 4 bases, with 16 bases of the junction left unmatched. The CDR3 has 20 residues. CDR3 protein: CASSLTRTLGTGDLTGELFF. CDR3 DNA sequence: TGTGCCAGCAGCTTAACCCGGACTCTCGGGACAGGGGACCTCACCGGGGAGCTGTTTTTT.

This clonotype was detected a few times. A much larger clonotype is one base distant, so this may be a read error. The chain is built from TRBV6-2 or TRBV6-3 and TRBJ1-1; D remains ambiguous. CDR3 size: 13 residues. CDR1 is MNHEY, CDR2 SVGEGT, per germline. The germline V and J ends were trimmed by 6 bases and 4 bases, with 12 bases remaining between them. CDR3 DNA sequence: TGTGCCAGCAGCCGGGCAGGTCTCACTGAAGCTTTCTTT. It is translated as CASSRAGLTEAFF.

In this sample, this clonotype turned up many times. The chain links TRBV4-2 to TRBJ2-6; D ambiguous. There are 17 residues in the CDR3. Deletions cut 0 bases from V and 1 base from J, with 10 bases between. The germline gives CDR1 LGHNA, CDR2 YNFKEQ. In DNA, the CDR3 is TGTGCCAGCAGCCAAGATCCAGCAGATTCTGGGGCCAACGTCCTGACTTTC. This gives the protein CASSQDPADSGANVLTF.

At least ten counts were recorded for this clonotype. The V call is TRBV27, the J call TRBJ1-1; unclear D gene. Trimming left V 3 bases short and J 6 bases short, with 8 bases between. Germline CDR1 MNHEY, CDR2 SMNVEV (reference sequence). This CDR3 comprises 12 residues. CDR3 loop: CASSFPGSEAFF. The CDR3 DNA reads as TGTGCCAGCAGTTTCCCAGGTTCTGAAGCTTTCTTT.

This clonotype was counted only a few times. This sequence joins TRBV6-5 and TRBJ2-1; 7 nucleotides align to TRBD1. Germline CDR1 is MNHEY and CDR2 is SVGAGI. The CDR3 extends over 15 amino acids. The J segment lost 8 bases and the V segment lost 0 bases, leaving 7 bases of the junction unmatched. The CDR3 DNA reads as TGTGCCAGCAGTTACTCCGACAGGGCCGGGGATGAGCAGTTCTTC. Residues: CASSYSDRAGDEQFF.

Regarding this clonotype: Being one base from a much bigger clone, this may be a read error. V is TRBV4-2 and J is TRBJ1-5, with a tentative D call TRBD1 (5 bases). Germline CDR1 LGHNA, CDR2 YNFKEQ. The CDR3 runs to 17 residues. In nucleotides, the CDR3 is TGTGCCAGCAGCCAAGATCCGGGACTGGGTAGCTATCAGCCCCAGCATTTT. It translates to CASSQDPGLGSYQPQHF.